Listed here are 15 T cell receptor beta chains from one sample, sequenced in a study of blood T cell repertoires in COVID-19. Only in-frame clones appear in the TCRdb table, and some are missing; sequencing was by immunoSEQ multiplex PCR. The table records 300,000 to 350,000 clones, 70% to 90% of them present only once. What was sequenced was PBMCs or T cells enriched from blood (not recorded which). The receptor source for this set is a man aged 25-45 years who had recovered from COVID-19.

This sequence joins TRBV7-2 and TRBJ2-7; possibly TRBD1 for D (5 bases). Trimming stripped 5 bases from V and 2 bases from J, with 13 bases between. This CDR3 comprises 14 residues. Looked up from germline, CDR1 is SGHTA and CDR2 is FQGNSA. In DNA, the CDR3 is TGTGCCAGCAGCCCACAACAGGTAACCTACGAGCAGTACTTC. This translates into CASSPQQVTYEQYF.

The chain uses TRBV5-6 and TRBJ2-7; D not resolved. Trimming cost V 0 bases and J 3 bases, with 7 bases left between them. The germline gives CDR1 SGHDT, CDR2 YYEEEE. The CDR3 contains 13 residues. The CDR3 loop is CASSLGRYYEQYF. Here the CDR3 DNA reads TGTGCCAGCAGCTTGGGGAGATACTACGAGCAGTACTTC.

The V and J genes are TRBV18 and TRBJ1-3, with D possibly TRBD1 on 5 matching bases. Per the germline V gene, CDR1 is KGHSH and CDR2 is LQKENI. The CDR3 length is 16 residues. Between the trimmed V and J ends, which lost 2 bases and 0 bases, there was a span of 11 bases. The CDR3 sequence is CASSPKTDPSGNTIYF. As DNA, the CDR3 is TGTGCCAGCTCACCAAAGACAGACCCCTCTGGAAACACCATATATTTT.

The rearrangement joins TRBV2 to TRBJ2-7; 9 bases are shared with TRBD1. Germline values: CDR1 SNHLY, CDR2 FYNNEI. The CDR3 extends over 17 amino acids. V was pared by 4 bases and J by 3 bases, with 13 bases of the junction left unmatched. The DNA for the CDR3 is TGTGCCAGCAGTGGCCTACCGGGACAGGGAGGTAACTACGAGCAGTACTTC. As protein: CASSGLPGQGGNYEQYF.

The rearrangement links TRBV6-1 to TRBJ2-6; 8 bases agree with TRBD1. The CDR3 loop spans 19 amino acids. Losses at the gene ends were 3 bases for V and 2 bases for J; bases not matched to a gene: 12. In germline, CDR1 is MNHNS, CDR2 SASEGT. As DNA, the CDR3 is TGTGCCAGCAGTGATGGGCCCGGACAGGGAACCCCTGGGGCCAACGTCCTGACTTTC. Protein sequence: CASSDGPGQGTPGANVLTF.

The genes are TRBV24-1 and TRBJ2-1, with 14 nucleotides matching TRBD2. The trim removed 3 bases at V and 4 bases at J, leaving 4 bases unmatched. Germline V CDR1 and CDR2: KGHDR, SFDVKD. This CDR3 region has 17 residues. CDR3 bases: TGTGCCACCAGTGATCCGACTAGCGGGGGGGAGTACAATGAGCAGTTCTTC. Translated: CATSDPTSGGEYNEQFF.

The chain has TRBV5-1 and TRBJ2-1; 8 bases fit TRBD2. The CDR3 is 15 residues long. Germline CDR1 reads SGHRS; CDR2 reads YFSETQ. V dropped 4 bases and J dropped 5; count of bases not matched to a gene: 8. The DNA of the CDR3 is TGCGCCAGCAGCCGAGGGCGGCGGGGGGACAATGAGCAGTTCTTC. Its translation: CASSRGRRGDNEQFF.

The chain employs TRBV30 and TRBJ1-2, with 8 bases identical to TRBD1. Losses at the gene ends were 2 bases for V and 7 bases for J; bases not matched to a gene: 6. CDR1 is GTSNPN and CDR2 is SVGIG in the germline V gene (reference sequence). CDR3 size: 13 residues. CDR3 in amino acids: CAWSLGQGRGYTF. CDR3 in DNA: TGTGCCTGGAGTTTAGGACAGGGACGTGGCTACACCTTC.

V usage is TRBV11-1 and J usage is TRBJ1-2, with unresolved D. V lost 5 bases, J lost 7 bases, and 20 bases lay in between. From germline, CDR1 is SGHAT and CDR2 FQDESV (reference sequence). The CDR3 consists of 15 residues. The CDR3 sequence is CASSNPTTPAGGYTF. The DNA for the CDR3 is TGTGCCAGCAGCAATCCCACGACACCGGCGGGTGGCTACACCTTC.

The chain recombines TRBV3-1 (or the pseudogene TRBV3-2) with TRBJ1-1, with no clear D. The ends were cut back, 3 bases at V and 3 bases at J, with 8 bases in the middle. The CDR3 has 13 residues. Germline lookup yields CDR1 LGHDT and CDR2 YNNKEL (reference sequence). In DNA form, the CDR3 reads TGTGCCAGCAGCCACTCCAGTGACACTGAAGCTTTCTTT. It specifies CASSHSSDTEAFF.

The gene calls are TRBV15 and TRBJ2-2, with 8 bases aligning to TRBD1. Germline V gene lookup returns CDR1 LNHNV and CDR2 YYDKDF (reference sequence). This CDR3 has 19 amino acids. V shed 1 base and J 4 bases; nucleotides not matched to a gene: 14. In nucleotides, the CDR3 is TGTGCCACCAGCAGAGGTCCCCGAGGACAGGGAACGGGCACCGGGGAGCTGTTTTTT. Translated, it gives CATSRGPRGQGTGTGELFF. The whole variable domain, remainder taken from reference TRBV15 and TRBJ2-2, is DAMVIQNPRYQVTQFGKPVTLSCSQTLNHNVMYWYQQKSSQAPKLLFHYYDKDFNNEADTPDNFQSRRPNTSFCFLDIRSPGLGDTAMYLCATSRGPRGQGTGTGELFFGEGSRLTVL.

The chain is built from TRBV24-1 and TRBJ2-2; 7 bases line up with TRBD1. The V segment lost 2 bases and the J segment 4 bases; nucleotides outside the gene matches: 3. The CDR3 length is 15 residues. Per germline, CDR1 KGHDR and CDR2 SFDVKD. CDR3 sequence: CATSDWGQSTGELFF. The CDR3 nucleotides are TGTGCCACCAGTGATTGGGGACAGTCCACCGGGGAGCTGTTTTTT.

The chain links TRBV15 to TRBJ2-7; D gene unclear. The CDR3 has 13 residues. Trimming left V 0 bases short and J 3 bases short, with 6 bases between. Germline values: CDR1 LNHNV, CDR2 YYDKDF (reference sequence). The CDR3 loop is CATSRDRGYEQYF. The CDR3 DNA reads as TGTGCCACCAGCAGAGATAGAGGCTACGAGCAGTACTTC.

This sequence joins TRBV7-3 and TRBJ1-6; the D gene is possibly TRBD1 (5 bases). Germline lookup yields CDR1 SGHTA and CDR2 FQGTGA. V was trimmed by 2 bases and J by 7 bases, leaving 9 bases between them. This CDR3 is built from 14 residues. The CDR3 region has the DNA TGTGCCAGCAGCTTAGGGGCTCTAAATTCACCCCTCCACTTT. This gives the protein CASSLGALNSPLHF.

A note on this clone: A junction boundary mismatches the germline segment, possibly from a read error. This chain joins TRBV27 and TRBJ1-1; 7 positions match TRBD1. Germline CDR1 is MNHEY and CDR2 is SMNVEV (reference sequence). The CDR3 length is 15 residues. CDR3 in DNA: TGTGCCAGCAACCCAACGGGACAGTTGAAAACTGAAGCTTTCTTT. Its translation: CASNPTGQLKTEAFF.